This T cell receptor beta chain comes out of a study of human T cells and chemical hapten exposure. Findings and caveats of the study: Unchanged with DPC sensitization were TCRs above 1 in 1000 frequency. Controls had significantly fewer large CDR3 similarity clusters than were formed by expanded TCRs.

This CDR3 is built from 15 residues. J was trimmed by 7 bases and V by 0 bases; bases with no gene match: 9. CDR1 is DFQATT and CDR2 is SNEGSKA in the germline V gene (reference sequence). The time point was: patch test 2, 6 weeks after DPC sensitization. Indicated treatment: therapeutic diphenylcyclopropenone sensitization with weekly scalp DPC. Donation of samples came from alopecia patients who were 18 to 70 years old and suitable for DPC. This clonotype was found many times. What it recognizes is unknown. Unique molecular identifiers were affixed to discrete cDNA molecules within the library. TCRdb re-called the RACE reads with MiXCR, one entry per CDR3 protein. The sample shows under 450,000 distinct CDR3 sequences, over 6% of them seen only once.

The sequence came from a woman younger than 35 with alopecia areata. Some clones in this sample may be carry-over from other donors' samples. V usage is TRBV20-1 and J usage is TRBJ1-5; TRBD1 agrees at 7 bases. Sequenced material: whole blood, taken in connection with sensitization to the hapten diphenylcyclopropenone (DPC). The chain's CDR3 is CSARDKDRLSQPQHF. In DNA form, the CDR3 reads TGCAGTGCTAGAGATAAGGACAGGTTGAGCCAGCCCCAGCATTTT.